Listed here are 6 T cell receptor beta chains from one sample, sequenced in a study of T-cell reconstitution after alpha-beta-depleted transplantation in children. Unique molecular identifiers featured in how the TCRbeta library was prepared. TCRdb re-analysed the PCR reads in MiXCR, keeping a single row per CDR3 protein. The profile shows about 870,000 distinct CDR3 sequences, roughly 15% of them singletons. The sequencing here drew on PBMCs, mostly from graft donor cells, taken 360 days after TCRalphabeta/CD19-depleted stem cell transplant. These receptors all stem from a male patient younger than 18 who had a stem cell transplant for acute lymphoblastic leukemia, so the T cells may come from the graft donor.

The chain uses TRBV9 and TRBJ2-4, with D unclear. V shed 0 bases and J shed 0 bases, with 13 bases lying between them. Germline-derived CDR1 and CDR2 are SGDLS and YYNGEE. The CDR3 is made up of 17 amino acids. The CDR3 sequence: CASSVGGRPLAKNIQYF. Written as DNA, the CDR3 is TGTGCCAGCAGCGTAGGCGGCAGGCCCTTAGCCAAAAACATTCAGTACTTC.

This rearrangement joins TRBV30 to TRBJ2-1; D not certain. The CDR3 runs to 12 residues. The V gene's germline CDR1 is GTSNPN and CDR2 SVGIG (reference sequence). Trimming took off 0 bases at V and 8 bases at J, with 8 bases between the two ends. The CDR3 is CAWSVEAYEQFF. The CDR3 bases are TGTGCCTGGAGTGTAGAGGCTTATGAGCAGTTCTTC.

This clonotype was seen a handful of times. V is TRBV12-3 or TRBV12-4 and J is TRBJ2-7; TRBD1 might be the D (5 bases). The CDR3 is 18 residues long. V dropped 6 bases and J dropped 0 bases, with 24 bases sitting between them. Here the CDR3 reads CASSQVGRLTATSYEQYF. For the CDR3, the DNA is TGTGCCAGCAGCCAAGTGGGGCGGCTTACCGCGACCTCCTACGAGCAGTACTTC.

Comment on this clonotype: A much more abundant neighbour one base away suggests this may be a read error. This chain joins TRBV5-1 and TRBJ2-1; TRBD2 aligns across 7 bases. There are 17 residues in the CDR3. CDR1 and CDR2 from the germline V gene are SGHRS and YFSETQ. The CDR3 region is CASGLFLGSGPYNEQFF. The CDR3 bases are TGCGCCAGCGGCTTGTTTCTCGGTAGCGGGCCCTACAATGAGCAGTTCTTC.

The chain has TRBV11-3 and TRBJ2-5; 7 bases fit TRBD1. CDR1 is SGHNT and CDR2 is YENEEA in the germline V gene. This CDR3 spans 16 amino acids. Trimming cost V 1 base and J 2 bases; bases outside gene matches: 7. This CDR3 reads CASSLGSGTVQETQYF. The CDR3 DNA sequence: TGTGCCAGCAGCTTAGGATCAGGGACAGTTCAAGAGACCCAGTACTTC.

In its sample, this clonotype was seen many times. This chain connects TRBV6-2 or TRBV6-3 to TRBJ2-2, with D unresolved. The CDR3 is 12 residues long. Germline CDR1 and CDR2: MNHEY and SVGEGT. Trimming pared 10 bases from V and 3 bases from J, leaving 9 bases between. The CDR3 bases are TGTGCCACTTCACTTTACACCGGGGAGCTGTTTTTT. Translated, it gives CATSLYTGELFF.